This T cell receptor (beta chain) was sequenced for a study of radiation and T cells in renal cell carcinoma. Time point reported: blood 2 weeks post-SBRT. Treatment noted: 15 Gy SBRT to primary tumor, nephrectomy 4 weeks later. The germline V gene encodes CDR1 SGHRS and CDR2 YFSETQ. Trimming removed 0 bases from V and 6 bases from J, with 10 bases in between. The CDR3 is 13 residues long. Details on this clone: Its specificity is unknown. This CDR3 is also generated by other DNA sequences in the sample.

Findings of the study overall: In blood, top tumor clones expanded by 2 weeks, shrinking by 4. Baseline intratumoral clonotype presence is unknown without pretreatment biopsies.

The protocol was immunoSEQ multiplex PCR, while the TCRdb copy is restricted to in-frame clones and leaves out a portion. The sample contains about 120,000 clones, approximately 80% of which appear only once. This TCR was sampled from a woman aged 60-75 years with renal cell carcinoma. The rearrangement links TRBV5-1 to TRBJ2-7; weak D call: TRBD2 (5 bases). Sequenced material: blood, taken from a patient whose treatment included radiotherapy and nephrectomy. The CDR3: CASSLGLAGEQYF. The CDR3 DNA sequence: TGCGCCAGCAGCTTGGGCCTAGCAGGCGAGCAGTACTTC.